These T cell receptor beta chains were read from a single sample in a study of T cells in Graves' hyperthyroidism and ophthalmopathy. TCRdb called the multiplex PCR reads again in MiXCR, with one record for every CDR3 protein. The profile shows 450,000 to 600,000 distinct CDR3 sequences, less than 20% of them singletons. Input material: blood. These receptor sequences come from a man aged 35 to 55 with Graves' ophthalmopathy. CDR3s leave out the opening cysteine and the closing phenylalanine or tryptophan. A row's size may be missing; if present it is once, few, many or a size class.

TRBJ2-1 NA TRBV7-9 ASSSNTRSSYNEQF
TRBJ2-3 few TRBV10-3 AISSNTDTQY
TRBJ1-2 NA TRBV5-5 ASRLLGENYGYT
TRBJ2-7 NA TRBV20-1 SASSAGAPGYEQY
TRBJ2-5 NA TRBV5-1 ASSPGSGGQETQY
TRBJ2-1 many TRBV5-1 ASSPSGLAGGNEQF
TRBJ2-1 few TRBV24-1 ATSDFAGGAYNEQF
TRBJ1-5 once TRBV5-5 TSRQADRADNQPQH
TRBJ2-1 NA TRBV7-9 ASRGGAGGSSYNEQF
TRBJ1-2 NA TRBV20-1 SVDTGGGYT
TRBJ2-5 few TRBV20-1 SARNAGGLQETQY
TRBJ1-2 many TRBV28 ASSLANYGYT
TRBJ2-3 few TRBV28 AIRMTSGITDTQY
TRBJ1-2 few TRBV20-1 SARDPHTPMGYT
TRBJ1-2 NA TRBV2 ASTLGGVYGYT
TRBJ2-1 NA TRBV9 ASSVGDYNEQF